This T cell receptor (beta chain) derives from a study of T cells in Graves' hyperthyroidism and ophthalmopathy (dated by TCRdb to the late 2010s). Turning to the overall study: Peripheral blood samples were taken at the time of initial diagnosis, prior to any treatment. In addition, the study compared T-cell repertoires in thyroid tissue and in blood from five or six Graves' hyperthyroidism patients. The roughly 99 discovery patients were divided at random into training and test sets in a 7:3 ratio. Once sampling was done, hyperthyroidism patients were given methimazole at a starting dose of 30 mg daily, whereas ophthalmopathy patients were given high-dose intravenous methylprednisolone. Whether ophthalmopathy could be predicted prospectively was tested in an independent validation cohort made up of about 18 hyperthyroidism patients plus 17 patients who later progressed to ophthalmopathy. TCR Vbeta CDR3 sequencing of 120 to 150 peripheral blood samples (over 40 ophthalmopathy, roughly 74 hyperthyroidism and approximately 17 progressor patients) is reported in the paper. To identify TCR V-J signatures that set the groups apart, the researchers used a discovery cohort of 100 patients, made up of approximately 43 with Graves' ophthalmopathy and about 55 with stable Graves' hyperthyroidism. General findings and caveats noted by the study authors: Most expanded thyroid clonotypes (frequency above 0.001) were also detected in blood, a finding suggesting that blood repertoires may reflect thyroid immune responses. Ophthalmopathy was separated from stable hyperthyroidism by a 13 V-J signature model, with just over 85% sensitivity and 81% to 82% specificity obtained in cross-validation and 80%/75% obtained in testing. Sample size was not statistically predetermined, and blinding of investigators to group allocation was not performed. During validation, the model predicted progression to ophthalmopathy a median of around six months ahead of onset, with more than 55% sensitivity and 72.22% specificity.

Ophthalmopathy patients had moderately to severely active disease, Clinical Activity Score of at least 3, NOSPECS grade of at least 4, and duration under 3 months. Patients with uncontrolled infections, other autoimmune diseases, pregnancy or lactation were excluded. Diagnoses relied on clinical symptoms, serum thyroxine and TRAb, thyroid ultrasound and orbital computed tomography. PBMCs were isolated from 10 ml of fresh peripheral blood by Ficoll-Paque density gradient centrifugation. Trizol reagent was used to extract total RNA, and RNA quality was then checked on an Agilent 2100 Bioanalyzer. The TCR beta CDR3 regions were amplified from the RNA transcripts. The first round of RT-PCR for the TCR CDR3 was performed with the HTBI primer set and the Qiagen OneStep RT-PCR kit. Libraries were constructed in a second round of multiplex PCR, after which size selection and purification were performed. Libraries were sequenced paired-end with 100 bp reads on an Illumina HiSeq2000. In the original analysis: SOAPnuke was used to process the raw data, removing reads that contained adapters or uncalled bases, had a mean Phred below 15, or lacked an exact match to the constant primer or identifier. COPE v1.2.5 was used to merge the high-quality paired reads, and each unique nucleotide sequence was defined as a clonotype. MiTCR v1.1 was used to align clonotypes to the IMGT TRBV, TRBD and TRBJ reference segments. The analysis included only V-J combinations with a frequency above 0.0001, which together covered 98% to 99.2% of the repertoires. A TCS score was defined as the ratio of F50 (clonal expansion) to E x V (chaos), with BLOSUM62-based TCRdist applied between CDR3 peptides within each V-J. Welch's t-statistics and random forest reduced 514 V-J features to roughly 13, which were used in a naive Bayes classifier (R e1071). TCRdb passed the public sequencing reads through fastp at Q25 and MiXCR, retaining productive beta sequences. Under each unique CDR3 protein, matching rows form one entry showing the most common genes and DNA. The V and J calls, along with clone size, are taken from TCRdb and not from the paper's own processing. This sample lists a few hundred thousand distinct CDR3 sequences; 16% were detected once. The top ten constitute more than 3% of the sample.

This clonotype was seen at least ten times. Its antigen is still unknown. Base qualities were left out, and no much larger clone turns up one base away. The TCR comes from a woman aged 40-49 years with Graves' ophthalmopathy. The sequenced material came from blood.

The DNA sequence is as follows: TGTGCCAGCAGTTTATCGGACAGGCCCAATTCACCCCTCCACTTT. Its amino acids are CASSLSDRPNSPLHF. The V gene is TRBV28 and the J gene is TRBJ1-6; TRBD1 lines up with 7 middle nucleotides. The germline V gene provides CDR1 MDHEN and CDR2 SYDVKM. V has 1 base trimmed and J has 7 bases trimmed; junction bases matching no gene number 4. The CDR3 starts with the cysteine, ends with the phenylalanine, and has 15 residues. Only the CDR3 DNA is retained, 45 bases long and in frame from the first base.